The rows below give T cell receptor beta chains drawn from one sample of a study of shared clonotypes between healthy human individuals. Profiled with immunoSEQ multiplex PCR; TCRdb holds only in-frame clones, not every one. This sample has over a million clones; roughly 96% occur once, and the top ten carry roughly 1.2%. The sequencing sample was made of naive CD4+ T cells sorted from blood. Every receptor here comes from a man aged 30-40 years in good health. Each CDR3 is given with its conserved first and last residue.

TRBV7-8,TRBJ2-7,CASSFEQFGGSSYEQYF
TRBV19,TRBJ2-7,CASSLGPGEQYF
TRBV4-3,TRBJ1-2,CASSQDPGTVYGYTF
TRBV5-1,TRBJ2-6,CASSLGLAEHSGANVLTF
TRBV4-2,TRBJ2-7,CASSYRDRGVNEQYF
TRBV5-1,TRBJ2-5,CASSPGSRETQYF
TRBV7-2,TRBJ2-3,CASSPRLAGGWGTQYF
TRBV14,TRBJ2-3,CASSQTGDIDTQYF
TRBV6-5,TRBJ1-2,CASSYWDRDRYGYTF
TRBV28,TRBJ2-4,CASTSGVDIQYF
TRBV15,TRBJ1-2,CATSEDRGANYGYTF
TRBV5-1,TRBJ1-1,CASSLLGANTEAFF
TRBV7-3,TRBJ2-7,CASSLKNPGTSGRGEQYF
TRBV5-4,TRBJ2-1,CASRTRARSDEQFF
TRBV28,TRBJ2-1,CASSPSPAHSIF
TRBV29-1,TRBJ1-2,CSVSEQWEGGYTF
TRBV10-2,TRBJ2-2,CASSESTGELFF
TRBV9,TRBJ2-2,CASSDRGRGMVAGELFF
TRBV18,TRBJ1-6,CASSPGQGGYNSPLHF
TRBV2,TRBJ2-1,CASEVGASSRGSYNEQFF
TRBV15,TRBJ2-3,CATSPGASGGTDTQYF
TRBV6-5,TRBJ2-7,CASSYLSGRAYEQYF
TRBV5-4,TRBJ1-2,CASSGPGRDYGYTF
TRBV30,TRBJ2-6,CAWSWPGSASGANVLTF
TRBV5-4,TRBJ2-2,CASSFASTFGGELFF
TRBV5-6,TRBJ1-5,CASSHYRGLENQPQHF
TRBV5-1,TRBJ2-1,CASGGIDSAYNEQFF
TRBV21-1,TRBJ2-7,CASSKDGDRTYEQYF
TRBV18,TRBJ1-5,CASSETVLNQPQHF
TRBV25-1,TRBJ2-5,CASKGEGTYQETQYF
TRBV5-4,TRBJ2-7,CASSRDTPFYEQYF
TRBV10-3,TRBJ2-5,CAISESVEETQYF
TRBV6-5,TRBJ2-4,CASSYSVSWLDIQYF
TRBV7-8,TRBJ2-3,CASSPNPAGVDTQYF
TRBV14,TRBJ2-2,CASSQDWATGELFF
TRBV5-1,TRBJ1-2,CASSFGQGRGYTF
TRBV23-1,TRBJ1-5,CASSRNGLRKSNQPQHF
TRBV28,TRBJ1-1,CASSSDRAFIKDTEAFF
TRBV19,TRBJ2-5,CASSFLAGGVQDLYF
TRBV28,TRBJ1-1,CASSFRTEAFF
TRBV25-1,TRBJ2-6,CASSEYGTGSPGANVLTF
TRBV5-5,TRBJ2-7,CASSPGTRSEQYF
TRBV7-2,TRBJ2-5,CASSSRQGRGTQYF
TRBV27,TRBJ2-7,CASSRLAGQKGVLGNEQYF
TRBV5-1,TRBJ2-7,CASSLGLAGGSYEQYF
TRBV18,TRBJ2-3,CASSHPGAGSADTQYF
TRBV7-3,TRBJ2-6,CASSLLSVSSGANVLTF
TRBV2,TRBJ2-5,CASSANRGETQYF
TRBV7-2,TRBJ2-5,CASSSRDRVGETQYF
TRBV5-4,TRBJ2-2,CASSLARGELFF
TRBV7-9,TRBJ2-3,CASSHRLRDFSNTQYF